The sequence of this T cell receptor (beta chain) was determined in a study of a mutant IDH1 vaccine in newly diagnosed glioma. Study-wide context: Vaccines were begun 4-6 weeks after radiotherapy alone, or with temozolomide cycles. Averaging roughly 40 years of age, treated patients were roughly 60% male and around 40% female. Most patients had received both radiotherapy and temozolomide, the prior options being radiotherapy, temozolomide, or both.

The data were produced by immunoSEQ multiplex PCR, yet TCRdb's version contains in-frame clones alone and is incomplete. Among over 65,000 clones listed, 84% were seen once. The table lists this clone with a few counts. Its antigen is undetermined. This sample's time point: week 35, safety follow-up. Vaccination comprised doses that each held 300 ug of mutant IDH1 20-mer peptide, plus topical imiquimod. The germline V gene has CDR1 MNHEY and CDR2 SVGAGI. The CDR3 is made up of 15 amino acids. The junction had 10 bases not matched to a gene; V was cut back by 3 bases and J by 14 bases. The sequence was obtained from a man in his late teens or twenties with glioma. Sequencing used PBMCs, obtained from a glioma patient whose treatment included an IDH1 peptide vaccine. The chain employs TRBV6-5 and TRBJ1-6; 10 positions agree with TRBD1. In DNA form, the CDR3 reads TGTGCCAGCAGTTATAAGGGACAGGGGATCTCCGCCCTCCACTTT. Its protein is CASSYKGQGISALHF.